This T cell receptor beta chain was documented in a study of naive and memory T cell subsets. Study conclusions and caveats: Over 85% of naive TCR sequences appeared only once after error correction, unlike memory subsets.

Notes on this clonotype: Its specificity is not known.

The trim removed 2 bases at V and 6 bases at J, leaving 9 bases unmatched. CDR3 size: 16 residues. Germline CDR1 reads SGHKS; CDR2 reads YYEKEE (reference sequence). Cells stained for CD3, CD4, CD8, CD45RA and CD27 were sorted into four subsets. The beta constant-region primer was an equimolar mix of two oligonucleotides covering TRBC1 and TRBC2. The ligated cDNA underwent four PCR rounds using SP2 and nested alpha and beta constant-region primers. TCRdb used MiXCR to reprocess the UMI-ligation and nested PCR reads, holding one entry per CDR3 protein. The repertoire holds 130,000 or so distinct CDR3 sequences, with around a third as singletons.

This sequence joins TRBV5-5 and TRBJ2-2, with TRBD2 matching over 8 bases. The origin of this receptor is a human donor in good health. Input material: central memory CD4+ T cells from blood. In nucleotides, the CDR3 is TGTGCCAGCAGCTTTGGAAGAGTCGGGAGGGCCGGGGAGCTGTTTTTT. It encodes CASSFGRVGRAGELFF.